These T cell receptor beta chains were read from a single sample in a study of T cell responses to AZD1222 COVID-19 vaccine. Clones were sequenced by immunoSEQ multiplex PCR, and TCRdb holds only the in-frame ones, with some missing. The sample lists nearly 80,000 clones, about 84% occurring once. The specimen was peripheral blood, collected on day 0 of AZD1222 vaccination. The receptors here all came from an adult in good health. Both conserved end residues are part of each CDR3. The D gene is left open where the match is weak. A row's size may be missing; if present it is once, few, many or a size class.

abundance | j_gene | d_gene | v_gene | CDR3nt | CDR3aa
. | TRBJ1-2 | TRBD1 | TRBV5-8 | TGTGCCAGCAGCCTCCAGGGGGACAGTGTTTATGGCTACACCTTC | CASSLQGDSVYGYTF
. | TRBJ2-7 | . | TRBV11-2 | TGTGCCAGCAGCTTTCCCTCGACGGGGTACGAGCAGTACTTC | CASSFPSTGYEQYF
. | TRBJ2-7 | TRBD2 | TRBV5-1 | TGCGCCAGCAGCTTGGGGGGCGGGAGGGCCGACGAGCAGTACTTC | CASSLGGGRADEQYF
. | TRBJ1-1 | . | TRBV6-5 | TGTGCCGCCTTTGACAGGTTAAACACTGAAGCTTTCTTT | CAAFDRLNTEAFF
. | TRBJ1-2 | . | TRBV28 | TGTGCCAGCAGTCCTTCGGGGGGCGCCTATGGCTACACCTTC | CASSPSGGAYGYTF
. | TRBJ2-3 | . | TRBV10-1 | TGCGCCAGCAGTGAGGTTACGGGGGATTCCCGCACAGATACGCAGTATTTT | CASSEVTGDSRTDTQYF
once | TRBJ2-3 | . | TRBV28 | TGTGCCAGCACCCCGGTGGGGGTGAGCACAGATACGCAGTATTTT | CASTPVGVSTDTQYF
. | TRBJ1-3 | . | TRBV28 | TGTGCCAGCAGTTTGGCGGGACACTCTGGAAACACCATATATTTT | CASSLAGHSGNTIYF
few | TRBJ2-3 | TRBD2 | TRBV7-9 | TGTGCCAGCGTTAGCGGGGGGGCACGGGATACGCAGTATTTT | CASVSGGARDTQYF
. | TRBJ1-3 | . | TRBV7-8 | TGTGCCAGCAGTAGTGAGGACACCATATATTTT | CASSSEDTIYF
. | TRBJ1-2 | . | TRBV18 | TGTGCCAGCTCACCTGCTGGATATAACTATGGCTACACCTTC | CASSPAGYNYGYTF
. | TRBJ2-5 | . | TRBV7-9 | TGTGCCAGCAGCTTAGTTGGTGAGACCCAGTACTTC | CASSLVGETQYF
. | TRBJ1-1 | . | TRBV9 | TGTGCCAGCAGCCCCGGGGGGATGGGCACTGAAGCTTTCTTT | CASSPGGMGTEAFF
. | TRBJ1-5 | . | TRBV27 | TGTGCCAGCAGTTTTCGAGTCAGCAATCAGCCCCAGCATTTT | CASSFRVSNQPQHF
. | TRBJ1-1 | . | TRBV6-1 | TGTGCCAGCAGTGAAGGGAAAGTTTTCAGCACTGAAGCTTTCTTT | CASSEGKVFSTEAFF
. | TRBJ2-3 | . | TRBV27 | TGTGCCAGCACCAACAGCGAAACAGATACGCAGTATTTT | CASTNSETDTQYF
. | TRBJ1-2 | . | TRBV5-1 | TGCGCCAGCAGCTTGACTCAGGGGTGGAACTATGGCTACACCTTC | CASSLTQGWNYGYTF
. | TRBJ1-6 | . | TRBV5-8 | TGTGCCAGCAGCTTGGGAGGAGCTAATTCACCCCTCCACTTT | CASSLGGANSPLHF
. | TRBJ2-3 | . | TRBV6-1 | TGTGCCAGCAGTGAAGAATTAAGTATTCTTCGCACAGATACGCAGTATTTT | CASSEELSILRTDTQYF
. | TRBJ1-1 | . | TRBV5-4 | TGTGCCAGCAGGATACAGGGTTCTGCTGAAGCTTTCTTT | CASRIQGSAEAFF
. | TRBJ1-5 | . | TRBV19 | TGTGCCAGTAGTATGGGGTCGGGTTTTGATCAGCCCCAGCATTTT | CASSMGSGFDQPQHF
. | TRBJ1-6 | . | TRBV10-3 | TGTGCCGCCTCCCTCGGCCCTCCGGATAATTCACCCCTCCACTTT | CAASLGPPDNSPLHF
. | TRBJ2-2 | . | TRBV7-9 | TGTGCCAGCAGCTTAGTGGGGAACACCGGGGAGCTGTTTTTT | CASSLVGNTGELFF
. | TRBJ1-1 | . | TRBV7-8 | TGTGCCAGCAGTCCTTTATTAAAGAACACTGAAGCTTTCTTT | CASSPLLKNTEAFF
few | TRBJ1-4 | TRBD1 | TRBV6-1 | TGTGCCAGCAGTGAATTTGAGGGGGCAAAGAGGCTGTTTTTT | CASSEFEGAKRLFF
. | TRBJ1-2 | . | TRBV28 | TGTGCCAGCTGGGCATATCAGGGGTGGGTGGGCGGCTACACCTTC | CASWAYQGWVGGYTF
. | TRBJ1-2 | . | TRBV6-6 | TGTGCCAGCAGTTATCTGGGCGAGGGTGGCTACACCTTC | CASSYLGEGGYTF
. | TRBJ2-5 | TRBD2 | TRBV30 | TGTGCCTGGAGTGTTTTTAGCGGGAAAAAGACCCAGTACTTC | CAWSVFSGKKTQYF
. | TRBJ2-3 | TRBD2 | TRBV19 | TGTGCCAGTAGTCACGGACTAGCGGCCACAGATACGCAGTATTTT | CASSHGLAATDTQYF
. | TRBJ1-3 | . | TRBV30 | TGTGCCTGGAGTGTGGGAAACACCATATATTTT | CAWSVGNTIYF
. | TRBJ1-5 | . | TRBV18 | TGTGCCAGCTCAACAGATCTCGTGGGTCAGCCCCAGCATTTT | CASSTDLVGQPQHF